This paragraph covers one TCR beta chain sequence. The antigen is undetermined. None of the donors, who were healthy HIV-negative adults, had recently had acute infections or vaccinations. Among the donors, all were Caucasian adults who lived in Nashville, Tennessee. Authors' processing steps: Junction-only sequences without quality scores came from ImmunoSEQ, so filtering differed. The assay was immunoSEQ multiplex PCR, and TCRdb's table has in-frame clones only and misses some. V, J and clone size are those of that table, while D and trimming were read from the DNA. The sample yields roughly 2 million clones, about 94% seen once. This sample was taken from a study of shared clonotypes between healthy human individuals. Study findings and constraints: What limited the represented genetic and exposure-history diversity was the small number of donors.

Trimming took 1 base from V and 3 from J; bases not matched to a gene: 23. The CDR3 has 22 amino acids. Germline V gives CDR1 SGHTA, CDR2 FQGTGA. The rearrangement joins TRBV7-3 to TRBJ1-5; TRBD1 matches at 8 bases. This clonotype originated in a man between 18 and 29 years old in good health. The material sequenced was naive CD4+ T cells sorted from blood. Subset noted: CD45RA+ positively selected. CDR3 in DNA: TGTGCCAGCAGCTTAAATGGGAAGGTGCGGCAGGGGGCGCCGGCACCCAATCAGCCCCAGCATTTT. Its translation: CASSLNGKVRQGAPAPNQPQHF.